This entry lists 7 T cell receptor beta chains sequenced from one sample in a study of shared clonotypes between healthy human individuals. Naive CD8 cells comprised CD45RO-negative, CCR7-positively selected cells, excluding terminally differentiated effector memory CD45RA+ cells. TCRdb's copy holds only in-frame clones and misses some; the assay was immunoSEQ multiplex PCR. The table records under 700,000 clones, 95% of them present only once. Sequenced input: naive CD8+ T cells sorted from blood. Every receptor here comes from a woman aged 30 to 39 in good health.

This chain connects TRBV5-6 to TRBJ2-7; D might be TRBD2 (5 bases). The length of the CDR3 is 15 residues. The V end lost 1 base, the J end lost 2 bases, and 13 bases lay between the germline ends. Germline V gives CDR1 SGHDT, CDR2 YYEEEE. DNA for the CDR3: TGTGCCAGCAGCTTGACTAGGCGAGACCCCTACGAGCAGTACTTC. This codes for CASSLTRRDPYEQYF.

The J gene is TRBJ1-4, the V gene TRBV21-1. TRBV21-1 is deemed a pseudogene. This CDR3 comprises 17 residues. CDR3 DNA sequence: TGTGCCAGCAGCAAATGGTGGCCGCCCGGCAGTGGTGAAAAACTGTTTTTT. As protein: CASSKWWPPGSGEKLFF.

This chain uses TRBV9 with TRBJ1-2, with unresolved D. This CDR3 spans 23 amino acids. V gave up 0 bases and J gave up 6 bases, with 39 bases separating them. CDR1 is SGDLS and CDR2 is YYNGEE in the germline V gene. The DNA for the CDR3 is TGTGCCAGCAGCGTAGACAGACCCGGTACGAGCTGGCCAGCGGATGGTGGTCGCGATGGCTACACCTTC. Translating gives CASSVDRPGTSWPADGGRDGYTF.

This sequence joins TRBV10-2 and TRBJ2-7; D might be TRBD1 or TRBD2, each matching 5 bases. The CDR3 length is 12 residues. The V gene lost 8 bases and the J gene lost 2 bases, with 10 bases spanning the gap. Per germline, CDR1 WSHSY and CDR2 SAAADI. The CDR3 coding sequence is TGCGCCAGCGGGTGGGACGCCTACGAGCAGTACTTC. Amino acid sequence: CASGWDAYEQYF.

V and J are TRBV7-8 and TRBJ2-2; D gene unclear. The CDR3 consists of 13 residues. CDR1 is SGHVS and CDR2 is FQNEAQ in the germline V gene. V was cut by 7 bases and J by 6 bases, with 12 bases left in between. CDR3 sequence (DNA): TGTGCCAGCACCCCCAAAAGTGCCGGGGAGCTGTTTTTT. Translation: CASTPKSAGELFF.

The chain recombines TRBV4-1 with TRBJ1-4, with no clear D. Germline V CDR1 and CDR2: MGHRA, YSYEKL. The CDR3 is 13 residues long. Between the trimmed V and J ends, which lost 3 bases and 2 bases, there was a span of 4 bases. As DNA, the CDR3 is TGCGCCAGCAGCCACAGGACTAATGAAAAACTGTTTTTT. Translating it yields CASSHRTNEKLFF.

The chain is built from TRBV6-5 and TRBJ1-5; 7 bases are a match to TRBD1. This CDR3 is 14 amino acids long. Germline V gives CDR1 MNHEY, CDR2 SVGAGI. Germline trimming cut 0 bases from V and 7 bases from J; bases unmatched to any gene: 3. CDR3 residues: CASSYSQGGQPQHF. In DNA, the CDR3 is TGTGCCAGCAGTTACTCGCAGGGGGGACAGCCCCAGCATTTT.